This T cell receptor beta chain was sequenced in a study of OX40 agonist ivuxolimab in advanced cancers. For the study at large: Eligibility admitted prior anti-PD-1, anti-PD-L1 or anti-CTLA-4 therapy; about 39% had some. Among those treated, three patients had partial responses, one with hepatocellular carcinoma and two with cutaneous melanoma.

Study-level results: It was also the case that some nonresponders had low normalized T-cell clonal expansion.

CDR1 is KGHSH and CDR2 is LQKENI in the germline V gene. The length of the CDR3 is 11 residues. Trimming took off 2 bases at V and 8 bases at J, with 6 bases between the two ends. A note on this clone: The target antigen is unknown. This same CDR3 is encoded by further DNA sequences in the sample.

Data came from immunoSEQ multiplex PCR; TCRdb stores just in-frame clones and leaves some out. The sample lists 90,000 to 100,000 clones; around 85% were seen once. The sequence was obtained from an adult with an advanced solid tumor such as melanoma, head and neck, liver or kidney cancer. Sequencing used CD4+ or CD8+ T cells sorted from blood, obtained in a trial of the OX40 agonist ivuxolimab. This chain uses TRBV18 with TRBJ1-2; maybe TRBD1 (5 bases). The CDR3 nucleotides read TGTGCCAGCTCACCAGGGGACGGCTACACCTTC. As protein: CASSPGDGYTF.